This T cell receptor (beta chain) was captured in a study of T cells after posttransplantation cyclophosphamide. On the day of bone marrow donation, the related graft donor provided peripheral blood. Germline V gene data show CDR1 as GTSNPN and CDR2 as SVGIG (reference sequence). This CDR3 region has 15 residues. The germline V and J ends were trimmed by 0 bases and 7 bases, with 15 bases remaining between them. Measured with immunoSEQ multiplex PCR; TCRdb has only the in-frame clones, and not every one. Listed for the sample are some 46,000 clones, none seen a single time. Many counts were recorded for this clone. The antigen is undetermined. General study findings and limits: Recipient CMV seropositivity and CMV reactivation strongly tracked TRB clonality. Blood and skin or GI T cell repertoires showed limited TRB overlap.

This sequence joins TRBV30 and TRBJ1-4; D is uncertain. The TCR was taken from a man between 40 and 49 years old in good health, CMV-negative, and a related stem cell transplant donor. Sequencing was done on a sample of PBMCs. Written as DNA, the CDR3 is TGTGCCTGGAGTGTAGAGGGTACCGATGGTGAAAAACTGTTTTTT. The encoded protein is CAWSVEGTDGEKLFF.